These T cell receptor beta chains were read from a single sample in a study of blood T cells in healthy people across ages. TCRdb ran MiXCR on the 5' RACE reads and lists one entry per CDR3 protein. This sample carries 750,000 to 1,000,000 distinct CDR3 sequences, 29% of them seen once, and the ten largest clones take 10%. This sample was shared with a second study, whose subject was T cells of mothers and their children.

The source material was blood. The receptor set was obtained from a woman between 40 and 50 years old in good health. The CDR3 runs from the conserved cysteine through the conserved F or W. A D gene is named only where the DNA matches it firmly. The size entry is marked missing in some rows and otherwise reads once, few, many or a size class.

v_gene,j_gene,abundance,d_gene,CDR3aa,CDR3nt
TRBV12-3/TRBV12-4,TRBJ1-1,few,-,CASSFNRQCDTEAFF,TGTGCCAGCAGTTTTAACCGACAGTGCGACACTGAAGCTTTCTTT
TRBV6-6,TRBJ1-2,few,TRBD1,CASRTGTTNYGYTF,TGTGCCAGCAGGACAGGGACAACTAACTATGGCTACACCTTC
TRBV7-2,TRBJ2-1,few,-,CASSLTGQRFF,TGTGCCAGCAGCTTAACAGGACAGCGGTTCTTC
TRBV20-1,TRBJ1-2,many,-,CSASTGSNYGYTF,TGCAGTGCTAGCACGGGTTCTAACTATGGCTACACCTTC
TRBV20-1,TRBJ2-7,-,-,CSARELSGTGGYEQYF,TGCAGTGCTAGAGAGCTGTCGGGTACCGGTGGCTACGAGCAGTACTTC
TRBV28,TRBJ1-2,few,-,CASSLRQSRGYTF,TGTGCCAGCAGTTTACGACAATCGCGCGGCTACACCTTC
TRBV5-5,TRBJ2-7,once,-,CASSIQGASRYEQYF,TGTGCCAGCAGCATCCAGGGTGCAAGCCGCTACGAGCAGTACTTC
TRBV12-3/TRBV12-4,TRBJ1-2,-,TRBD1,CASSLGTGRSGYTF,TGTGCCAGCAGTTTAGGGACAGGGAGGAGTGGCTACACCTTC
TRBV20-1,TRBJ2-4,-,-,CSASKPPRELAKNIQYF,TGCAGTGCTAGTAAGCCCCCAAGGGAACTAGCCAAAAACATTCAGTACTTC
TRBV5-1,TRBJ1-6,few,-,CASSLGGGEPLHF,TGCGCCAGCAGCTTGGGGGGTGGTGAACCCCTCCACTTT
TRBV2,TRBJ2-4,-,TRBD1,CASSPRGTGENIPYF,TGTGCCAGCAGTCCCCGTGGGACAGGGGAAAACATTCCGTACTTC
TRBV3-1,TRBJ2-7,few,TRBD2,CASSQLAGAYEQYF,TGTGCCAGCAGCCAGCTAGCGGGGGCCTACGAGCAGTACTTC
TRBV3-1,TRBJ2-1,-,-,CASSQARQYNEQFF,TGTGCCAGCAGCCAAGCTAGACAGTACAATGAGCAGTTCTTC
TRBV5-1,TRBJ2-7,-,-,CTSSPLGTANYEQYF,TGCACCAGCAGCCCGTTAGGGACGGCTAATTACGAGCAGTACTTC
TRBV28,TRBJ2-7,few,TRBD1,CASRTGTARLSSYEQYF,TGTGCCAGCAGGACCGGGACAGCGAGGCTTAGCTCCTACGAGCAGTACTTC
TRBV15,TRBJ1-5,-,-,CATSRQTPGGQPQHF,TGTGCCACCAGCAGACAAACGCCTGGCGGACAGCCCCAGCATTTT
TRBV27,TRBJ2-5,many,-,CASSSARGARETQYF,TGTGCCAGCAGTTCCGCCAGGGGGGCCAGGGAGACCCAGTACTTC
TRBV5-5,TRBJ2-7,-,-,CASRGAVLSPYEQYF,TGTGCCAGCAGAGGAGCGGTGCTAAGCCCCTACGAGCAGTACTTC
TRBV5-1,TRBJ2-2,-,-,CASSRLDSNTGELFF,TGCGCCAGCAGCCGGCTGGACAGTAACACCGGGGAGCTGTTTTTT
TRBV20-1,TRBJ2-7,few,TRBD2,CSARDTASGGLNYEQYF,TGCAGTGCTAGAGATACGGCTAGCGGGGGCCTAAACTACGAGCAGTACTTC